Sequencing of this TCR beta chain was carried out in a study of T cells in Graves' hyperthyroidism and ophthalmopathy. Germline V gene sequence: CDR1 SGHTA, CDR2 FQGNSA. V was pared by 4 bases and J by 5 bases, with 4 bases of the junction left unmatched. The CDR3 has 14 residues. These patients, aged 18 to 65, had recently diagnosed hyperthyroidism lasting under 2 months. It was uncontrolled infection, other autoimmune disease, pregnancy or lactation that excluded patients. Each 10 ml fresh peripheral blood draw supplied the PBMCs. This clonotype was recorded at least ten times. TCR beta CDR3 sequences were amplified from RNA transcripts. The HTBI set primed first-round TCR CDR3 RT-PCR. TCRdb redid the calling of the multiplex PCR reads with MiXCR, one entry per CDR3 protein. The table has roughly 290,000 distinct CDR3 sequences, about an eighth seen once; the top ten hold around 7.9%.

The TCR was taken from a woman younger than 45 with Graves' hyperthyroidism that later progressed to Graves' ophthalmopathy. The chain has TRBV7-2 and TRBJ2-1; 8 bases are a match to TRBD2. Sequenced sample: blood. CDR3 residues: CASSSGLAHNEQFF. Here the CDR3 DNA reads TGTGCCAGCAGCTCCGGACTAGCCCACAATGAGCAGTTCTTC.